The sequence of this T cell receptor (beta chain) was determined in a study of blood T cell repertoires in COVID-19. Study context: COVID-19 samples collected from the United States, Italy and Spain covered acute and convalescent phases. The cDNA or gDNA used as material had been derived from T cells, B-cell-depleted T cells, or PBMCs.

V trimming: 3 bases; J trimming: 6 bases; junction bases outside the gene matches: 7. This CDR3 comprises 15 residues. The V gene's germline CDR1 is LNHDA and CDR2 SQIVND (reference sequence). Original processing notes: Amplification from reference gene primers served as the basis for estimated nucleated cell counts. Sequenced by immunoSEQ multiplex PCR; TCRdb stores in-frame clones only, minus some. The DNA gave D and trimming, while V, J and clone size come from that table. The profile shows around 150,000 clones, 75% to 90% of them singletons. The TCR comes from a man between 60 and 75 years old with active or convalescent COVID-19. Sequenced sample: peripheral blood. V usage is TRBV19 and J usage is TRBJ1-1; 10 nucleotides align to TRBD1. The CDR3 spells CASSITGTGVPEAFF. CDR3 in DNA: TGTGCCAGTAGTATTACCGGGACAGGGGTTCCTGAAGCTTTCTTT.